Included here is one T cell receptor beta chain sequence, with context. The CDR3 spans 16 residues. From germline, CDR1 is DFQATT and CDR2 SNEGSKA (reference sequence). V was trimmed by 5 bases and J by 2 bases, leaving 21 bases between them. Unique molecular identifiers were incorporated when the TCRbeta library was constructed. Each CDR3 protein gets one entry after TCRdb re-called the PCR reads with MiXCR. The data hold 200,000 to 250,000 distinct CDR3 sequences, with around 10% observed a single time. The data originate from a study of T-cell reconstitution after alpha-beta-depleted transplantation in children.

The starting material was PBMCs from the stem cell graft donor, obtained from the stem cell graft. This TCR was sampled from a human donor who donated a stem cell graft to a child with acute lymphoblastic leukemia. The rearrangement links TRBV20-1 to TRBJ1-1, with D possibly matching TRBD1 (5 bases). CDR3 sequence reads: CSAPATRGIRNTEAFF. The CDR3 nucleotides are TGCAGTGCTCCGGCGACGCGGGGCATACGAAACACTGAAGCTTTCTTT.